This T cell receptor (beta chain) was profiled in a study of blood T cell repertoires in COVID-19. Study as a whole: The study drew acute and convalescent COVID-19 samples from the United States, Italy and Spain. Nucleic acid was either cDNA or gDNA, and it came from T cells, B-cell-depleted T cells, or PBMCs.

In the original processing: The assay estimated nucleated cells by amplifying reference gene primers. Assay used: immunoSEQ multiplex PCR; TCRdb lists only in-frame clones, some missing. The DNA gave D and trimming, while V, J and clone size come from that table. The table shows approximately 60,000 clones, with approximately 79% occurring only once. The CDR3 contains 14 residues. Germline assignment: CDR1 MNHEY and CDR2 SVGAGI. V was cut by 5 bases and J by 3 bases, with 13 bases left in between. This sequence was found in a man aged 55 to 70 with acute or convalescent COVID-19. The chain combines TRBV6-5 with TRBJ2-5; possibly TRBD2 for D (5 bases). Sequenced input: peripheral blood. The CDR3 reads CASSPPPGKETQYF. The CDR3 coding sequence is TGTGCCAGCAGTCCCCCCCCGGGAAAAGAGACCCAGTACTTC.